Following are 7 T cell receptor beta chains from one sample sequenced in a study of metastatic and nonmetastatic thyroid tumors. TCRdb recomputed clones from the PCR reads via MiXCR. This sample has about 19,000 clones; about 31% occur once, and the top ten carry about 20%. All patients were untreated before thyroid surgery. Source material: adjacent normal tissue. Receptors originate from a female donor with papillary thyroid cancer or a benign thyroid nodule (not recorded which). Some clones in this sample may be carry-over from other donors' samples.

The rearrangement uses TRBV12-3 or TRBV12-4 and TRBJ1-4, with D tentatively TRBD1 (6 bases). The V end lost 2 bases, the J end lost 7 bases, and 11 bases lay between the germline ends. The CDR3 sequence is 14 residues long. This CDR3 reads CASSLWGRGEKLFF. The CDR3 DNA is TGTGCCAGCAGTTTATGGGGGCGCGGTGAAAAACTGTTTTTT.

This chain links TRBV12-3 or TRBV12-4 with TRBJ2-1; 7 positions match TRBD2. The CDR3 runs 15 residues. The V gene end was trimmed by 6 bases and the J gene end by 4 bases; junction bases not matched to a gene: 9. For the CDR3, the DNA is TGTGCCAGCAGCCCCTTTGGGGGAGGGTACAATGAGCAGTTCTTC. This gives the protein CASSPFGGGYNEQFF.

This rearrangement joins TRBV2 to TRBJ1-6; TRBD1 aligns across 7 bases. With V trimmed by 3 bases and J by 4 bases, 12 bases remained unmatched. CDR3 length equals 18 residues. The germline V gene has CDR1 SNHLY and CDR2 FYNNEI. The CDR3 bases are TGTGCCAGCAGTGACCTCAGGGGGGGCCGATGGTATAATTCACCCCTCCACTTT. It yields the protein CASSDLRGGRWYNSPLHF. Full variable domain (missing parts from reference TRBV2 and TRBJ1-6): EPEVTQTPSHQVTQMGQEVILRCVPISNHLYFYWYRQILGQKVEFLVSFYNNEISEKSEIFDDQFSVERPDGSNFTLKIRSTKLEDSAMYFCASSDLRGGRWYNSPLHFGNGTRLTVT.

In this sample, this clone turned up a few times. Germline and junction disagree at one end, which may indicate a read error. This sequence joins TRBV6-2 or TRBV6-3 and TRBJ2-1, with no clear D. Germline V gene data show CDR1 as MNHEY and CDR2 as SVGEGT. The CDR3 consists of 14 residues. This chain's CDR3 is CVSSRPFADHEQFF. CDR3 bases: TGTGTCAGCAGTCGCCCATTTGCAGACCATGAGCAGTTCTTC.

This clone was recorded a few times. This chain links TRBV28 with TRBJ1-3, with TRBD1 identical over 8 bases. The CDR3 loop spans 15 amino acids. The V gene's germline CDR1 is MDHEN and CDR2 SYDVKM. The J segment lost 4 bases and the V segment lost 1 base, leaving 3 bases of the junction unmatched. CDR3 sequence reads: CASSLFPGGGNTIYF. The CDR3 bases are TGTGCCAGCAGTTTATTCCCAGGGGGCGGAAACACCATATATTTT.

This clone has a handful of counts. V is TRBV6-2 or TRBV6-3 and J is TRBJ2-6; D is possibly TRBD1 (6 bases). Trimming cost V 2 bases and J 4 bases, with 12 bases left between them. This CDR3 has 16 residues. CDR1 is MNHEY and CDR2 is SVGEGT in the germline V gene. CDR3 nucleotide sequence: TGTGCCAGCAGTTACAGTTTCAGGGGAGGGGCCAACGTCCTGACTTTC. It is translated as CASSYSFRGGANVLTF.

This clone was counted a few times. J is TRBJ1-6 and V is TRBV6-4, with TRBD1 as a possible D gene (6 bases). CDR3 length equals 16 residues. Trimming took 8 bases from V and 4 from J, leaving 18 bases between them. Germline V CDR1 and CDR2: MRHNA, SNTAGT. CDR3: CASPPGGRWYNSPLHF. CDR3 DNA: TGTGCCAGCCCACCGGGGGGCCGATGGTATAATTCACCCCTCCACTTT.